These T cell receptor beta chains were read from a single sample in a study of a mutant IDH1 vaccine in newly diagnosed glioma. Sequencing used immunoSEQ multiplex PCR; TCRdb keeps in-frame clones, though not all of them. The top ten hold 5.3% of the sample, which has about 88,000 clones, around 79% seen once. The sample consisted of PBMCs, taken from a glioma patient treated with radiotherapy, temozolomide or both. Receptors were obtained from a man aged 35 to 55 with glioma. Some clones in this sample may be carry-over from other donors' samples. Both conserved end residues are part of each CDR3. D genes are given only for firm matches. Size is omitted from some rows. Given values are once, few, many or a class for expanded clones.

>TRBJ1-6|NA|NA|TRBV7-2
TGTGCCAGCAGCTCCCCGTCCCCTGTTAATTCACCCCTCCACTTT
CASSSPSPVNSPLHF
>TRBJ1-6|NA|TRBD1|TRBV6-1
TGTGCCAGCAGTGATCAGGGGGATTATAATTCACCCCTCCACTTT
CASSDQGDYNSPLHF
>TRBJ2-5|NA|TRBD2|TRBV4-2
TGTGCCAGCAGCCAAGACGGAGTAGCGGGGGGTGCGGAGACCCAGTACTTC
CASSQDGVAGGAETQYF
>TRBJ2-7|NA|TRBD1|TRBV7-2
TGTGCCAGCAGCTCGACCGGGACAGGGACGAGAGAGCAGTACTTC
CASSSTGTGTREQYF
>TRBJ1-1|NA|NA|TRBV6-1
TGTGCCAGCAGTGACAGGGGCGCCGGACTTACTGAAGCTTTCTTT
CASSDRGAGLTEAFF
>TRBJ2-6|NA|NA|TRBV2
TGTGCCAGCAGTGCAGGACTCAGGGTACTAGAAACTTCTGGGGCCAACGTCCTGACTTTC
CASSAGLRVLETSGANVLTF
>TRBJ1-2|NA|NA|TRBV6-5
TGTGCCAGCAGTTACGATTTGACAGCCCAATATGGCTACACCTTC
CASSYDLTAQYGYTF
>TRBJ2-7|NA|NA|TRBV7-9
TGTGCCAGCGGTAGGGCTGAGAGCTCCTACGAGCAGTACTTC
CASGRAESSYEQYF
>TRBJ2-5|NA|NA|TRBV29-1
TGCAGCGTTGGAAAAGGTTGGGAGACCCAGTACTTC
CSVGKGWETQYF
>TRBJ1-6|few|TRBD1|TRBV7-8
TGTGCCAGCAGCAGGACAGGGTTAAGTAATTCACCCCTCCACTTT
CASSRTGLSNSPLHF
>TRBJ2-7|NA|NA|TRBV10-1
TGCGCCAGCAGTGACCAGGCCTACGAGCAGTACTTC
CASSDQAYEQYF
>TRBJ1-3|NA|NA|TRBV7-9
TGTGCCAGCGTGCAGGGTAACACCATATATTTT
CASVQGNTIYF
>TRBJ1-1|NA|NA|TRBV15
TGTGCCACCAGCAGACAAAGCACTGAAGCTTTCTTT
CATSRQSTEAFF
>TRBJ1-2|NA|TRBD1|TRBV5-1
TGCGCCAGCAGCTCAGGGGGATATGGCTACACCTTC
CASSSGGYGYTF
>TRBJ1-6|NA|NA|TRBV5-4
TGTGCCAGCAGCTTGGCGTCGGATTCACCCCTCCACTTT
CASSLASDSPLHF
>TRBJ2-7|NA|NA|TRBV27
TGTGCCAGCAGTAGGCTAATCTCTCCCTACGAGCAGTACTTC
CASSRLISPYEQYF
>TRBJ1-1|once|NA|TRBV18
TGTGCCAGCTCACCCCCGGGTCTCAAAGGGACGAACACTGAAGCTTTCTTT
CASSPPGLKGTNTEAFF
>TRBJ2-6|NA|NA|TRBV15
TGTGCCACCTCGAACGGGGTGACGAGCTCTGGGGCCAACGTCCTGACTTTC
CATSNGVTSSGANVLTF
>TRBJ2-7|NA|NA|TRBV10-3
TGTGCCATAAGCGCTGCGACAGGCTCCTACGAGCAGTACTTC
CAISAATGSYEQYF
>TRBJ1-1|once|TRBD1|TRBV10-3
TGTGCCATCAGTGAGTGGGGACAGGGTATGGGGAACACTGAAGCTTTCTTT
CAISEWGQGMGNTEAFF
>TRBJ2-7|NA|TRBD1|TRBV5-1
TGCGCCAGCAGCTTCAGGGGGTCTAGCTCCTACGAGCAGTACTTC
CASSFRGSSSYEQYF
>TRBJ2-7|NA|NA|TRBV5-4
TGTGCCAGCAGCTTTGCGGGGACCTACGAGCAGTACTTC
CASSFAGTYEQYF
>TRBJ2-5|NA|TRBD1|TRBV5-1
TGCGCCAGCAGCTTGGGAGGGACAGACATGCAAGAGACCCAGTACTTC
CASSLGGTDMQETQYF
>TRBJ2-7|NA|TRBD2|TRBV10-1
TGCGCCAGCAGTGAAGCGGGGACCTCCTACGAGCAGTACTTC
CASSEAGTSYEQYF
>TRBJ1-6|NA|NA|TRBV2
TGTGCCAGCAGTGAACACCTGGGGGGGCCTAAGCCCCTCCACTTT
CASSEHLGGPKPLHF
>TRBJ2-3|NA|TRBD2|TRBV6-4
TGTGCCAGCAGTGAGCGGAGCGGGGGAGGCACAGATACGCAGTATTTT
CASSERSGGGTDTQYF
>TRBJ1-2|few|NA|TRBV27
TGTGCCAGCAGCTTGGTCCGGGGAGGAACCTATGGCTACACCTTC
CASSLVRGGTYGYTF
>TRBJ1-1|NA|NA|TRBV5-1
TGCGCCAGCAGCTCGGACCGGATGATCACTGAAGCTTTCTTT
CASSSDRMITEAFF
>TRBJ1-1|NA|NA|TRBV5-1
TGCGCCAGCAGCTTGGGGAGTACTGAAGCTTTCTTT
CASSLGSTEAFF
>TRBJ2-2|NA|NA|TRBV6-5
TGTGCCAGCAGTTCTAACAGGGGCGGGGGCACCGGGGAGCTGTTTTTT
CASSSNRGGGTGELFF
>TRBJ2-7|once|TRBD1|TRBV7-9
TGTGCCAGCAGCTCGGCAGGGGGCTTCTACGAGCAGTACTTC
CASSSAGGFYEQYF
>TRBJ2-6|NA|NA|TRBV25-1
TGTGCCAGCAGTGGTACAGGTTACTCCGGGGCCAACGTCCTGACTTTC
CASSGTGYSGANVLTF
>TRBJ2-7|once|TRBD2|TRBV4-1
TGCGCCAGCAGCCAAGTAGGCGCGGGGGACTACGAGCAGTACTTC
CASSQVGAGDYEQYF
>TRBJ2-7|NA|NA|TRBV4-1
TGCGCCAGCAGCCAAGATCGAATTGGTGACAGCTCCTACGAGCAGTACTTC
CASSQDRIGDSSYEQYF
>TRBJ1-2|NA|NA|TRBV4-1
TGCGCCAGCAGCCAAGATAGCGGGAGCTGGGGCTACACCTTC
CASSQDSGSWGYTF
>TRBJ1-1|NA|NA|TRBV7-9
TGTGCCAGCAGCTTAGTGTCTGAAGCTTTCTTT
CASSLVSEAFF
>TRBJ1-3|once|TRBD1|TRBV4-1
TGCGCCAGCAGCCAAGTTGGCAGGGGGCAGGGTGGAAACACCATATATTTT
CASSQVGRGQGGNTIYF
>TRBJ2-1|NA|NA|TRBV2
TGTGCCAGCAGTTACGGACACCGCAATGAGCAGTTCTTC
CASSYGHRNEQFF
>TRBJ2-2|few|NA|TRBV5-4
TGTGCCAGCAGCTTGGCCGGGGGCGGCACCGGGGAGCTGTTTTTT
CASSLAGGGTGELFF
>TRBJ1-2|NA|NA|TRBV6-5
TGTGCCAGCAGTCTCAGGGCTCCGAACTTCTATGGCTACACCTTC
CASSLRAPNFYGYTF
>TRBJ1-2|NA|TRBD1|TRBV19
TGTGCCAGTAGTATTTCCGGGGACAGTGGCTACACCTTC
CASSISGDSGYTF
>TRBJ2-2|NA|NA|TRBV2
TGTGCCAGAAGAGGAAGGAGCAGGGGGAACACCGGGGAGCTGTTTTTT
CARRGRSRGNTGELFF
>TRBJ1-5|NA|NA|TRBV19
TGTGCCAGTAGTCGACAGGTCAGCGGCAATCAGCCCCAGCATTTT
CASSRQVSGNQPQHF
>TRBJ2-7|few|TRBD1|TRBV13
TGTGCCAGCAGCTTAGCGGGCTCCGGGACAGGGGGCCAGCAGTACTTC
CASSLAGSGTGGQQYF
>TRBJ1-1|NA|NA|TRBV4-1
TGCGCCAGCAGCCAAGATCCAGGGCGGGACACTGAAGCTTTCTTT
CASSQDPGRDTEAFF
>TRBJ2-3|NA|TRBD1|TRBV5-5
TGTGCCAGCAGCCCGGCCTCACAAACCGGGACAGGCGTTACGCAGTATTTT
CASSPASQTGTGVTQYF
>TRBJ2-7|once|TRBD1|TRBV7-9
TGTGCCAGCAGCCTGGGACAGGAGGCCTACGAGCAGTACTTC
CASSLGQEAYEQYF
>TRBJ2-2|NA|NA|TRBV5-4
TGTGCCAGCAGCTTGGCCCCGGGACTTTACACCGGGGAGCTGTTTTTT
CASSLAPGLYTGELFF
>TRBJ1-3|NA|NA|TRBV4-1
TGCGCCAGCAGCCAAACATACTCGAACGCGGGTGGAAACACCATATATTTT
CASSQTYSNAGGNTIYF
>TRBJ2-1|NA|TRBD1|TRBV9
TGTGCCAGCAGCGCCCATACAGGGGTCAATGAGCAGTTCTTC
CASSAHTGVNEQFF
>TRBJ2-6|NA|NA|TRBV19
TGTGCCAGTAGAAAATCCCAGAGCTCTGGGGCCAACGTCCTGACTTTC
CASRKSQSSGANVLTF
>TRBJ2-1|NA|TRBD1|TRBV5-8
TGTGCCAGCAGCTTGACCTACAGGGGAAGGGCGAATGAGCAGTTCTTC
CASSLTYRGRANEQFF
>TRBJ2-5|NA|TRBD1|TRBV7-9
TGTGCCAGCAGCTTAGGGGACAGAACACAAGAGACCCAGTACTTC
CASSLGDRTQETQYF
>TRBJ1-3|NA|NA|TRBV10-3
TGTGCCATCAGTGAGTTTCAGGGGACTTCTGGAAACACCATATATTTT
CAISEFQGTSGNTIYF
>TRBJ1-4|NA|NA|TRBV9
TGTGCCAGCGCGCAGGGGAACACTAATGAAAAACTGTTTTTT
CASAQGNTNEKLFF
>TRBJ1-2|NA|NA|TRBV2
TGTGCCAGCAGTGAGGGAGAAAACTATGGCTACACCTTC
CASSEGENYGYTF
>TRBJ2-5|NA|NA|TRBV18
TGTGCCAGCTCCCCGGGCCTGCAAGAGACCCAGTACTTC
CASSPGLQETQYF